This T cell receptor (beta chain) was found in a study of T cells after yellow fever vaccination. Study-level results: Detected again after the booster were most primary-vaccination clones, at 96% CD4 and 70% to 90% CD8.

On this clonotype itself: Its target is not known.

Template-switching 5'RACE yielded the TCR cDNA; a universal primer site and UMIs were added in the process. Each CDR3 protein is one row after TCRdb ran MiXCR on the 5' RACE reads. This table holds fewer than 650,000 distinct CDR3 sequences, about a fifth found once. This TCR came from a man aged 18 to 29 who received the YFV17D yellow fever vaccine. The starting material was PBMCs, obtained around 3 weeks after the first yellow fever vaccination.

The CDR3 region has the DNA TGTGCCAGCAGCCTAAGGACCTACCGGGACGGCTCCACAGACAGGGGTGGCTACACCTTC. Its protein is CASSLRTYRDGSTDRGGYTF. The V call is TRBV21-1, the J call TRBJ1-2; the table's D call of TRBD1 was not tested on the DNA. TRBV21-1 corresponds to a pseudogene. The CDR3 is 20 residues long.